The rows below give T cell receptor beta chains drawn from one sample of a study of cytomegalovirus exposure and HLA in healthy donors. The repertoire was sequenced with immunoSEQ multiplex PCR; TCRdb's copy has only in-frame clones and lacks some. The repertoire holds 85,000 to 95,000 clones, with over 60% as singletons. The sequenced sample consisted of PBMCs. The receptors were gathered from a man aged 25-45 years in good health and CMV-seropositive. Both conserved end residues are part of each CDR3. The D gene is left open where the match is weak. Only some rows state a clone size, as once, few, many or a class for expanded clones.

V gene,clone size,D gene,J gene,CDR3 protein,CDR3 DNA
TRBV7-2,once,TRBD2,TRBJ2-1,CASSLSGGGNEQFF,TGTGCCAGCAGCTTGAGCGGGGGGGGTAATGAGCAGTTCTTC
TRBV2,NA,NA,TRBJ2-3,CASSDKDNTDTQYF,TGTGCCAGCAGTGACAAGGACAACACAGATACGCAGTATTTT
TRBV19,NA,NA,TRBJ2-7,CATGTVYEQYF,TGTGCCACAGGGACTGTTTACGAGCAGTACTTC
TRBV7-7,NA,TRBD2,TRBJ2-7,CASSLRGLAGDEQYF,TGTGCTAGCAGCTTACGGGGACTAGCGGGAGACGAGCAGTACTTC
TRBV5-1,NA,NA,TRBJ2-7,CASSSRGQGGEQYF,TGCGCCAGCAGCTCTCGCGGACAGGGAGGGGAGCAGTACTTC
TRBV30,NA,NA,TRBJ2-3,CACTSLASTDTQYF,TGTGCCTGCACGTCCCTGGCTAGCACAGATACGCAGTATTTT
TRBV7-9,NA,TRBD1,TRBJ2-3,CASSLAGQSTDTQYF,TGTGCCAGCAGCTTAGCGGGACAGTCAACAGATACGCAGTATTTT
TRBV9,NA,NA,TRBJ1-2,CASASLPGSYTF,TGTGCCAGCGCGTCCCTCCCCGGGAGCTACACCTTC
TRBV2,NA,TRBD1,TRBJ1-1,CASRGLTGRETEAFF,TGTGCCAGCAGGGGCTTGACAGGGCGGGAAACTGAAGCTTTCTTT
TRBV2,NA,TRBD2,TRBJ2-3,CASTPLRGGTDTQYF,TGTGCCAGCACTCCTCTCCGGGGGGGCACAGATACGCAGTATTTT
TRBV6-5,NA,TRBD1,TRBJ2-2,CASMRGHSTGELFF,TGTGCCAGCATGAGGGGGCATAGCACCGGGGAGCTGTTTTTT
TRBV4-1,NA,TRBD2,TRBJ2-1,CASSQESSGSIYEQFF,TGCGCCAGCAGCCAAGAGTCTAGCGGGAGTATCTATGAGCAGTTCTTC
TRBV9,NA,NA,TRBJ2-2,CASSVVGPGELFF,TGTGCCAGCAGCGTAGTTGGCCCCGGGGAGCTGTTTTTT
TRBV9,NA,TRBD2,TRBJ2-2,CASSPWTSLNTGELFF,TGTGCCAGCAGCCCCTGGACTAGCCTGAACACCGGGGAGCTGTTTTTT
TRBV13,NA,TRBD2,TRBJ2-3,CASSPRLAGFADTQYF,TGTGCCAGCAGCCCACGGCTAGCGGGATTTGCAGATACGCAGTATTTT
TRBV7-9,NA,NA,TRBJ2-1,CASSSPSHRSPPFF,TGTGCCAGCAGCTCGCCCTCCCACAGGTCCCCTCCGTTCTTC
TRBV11-2,NA,NA,TRBJ1-1,CASSLDLGQRTEAFF,TGTGCCAGCAGCTTAGATCTAGGACAGCGGACTGAAGCTTTCTTT
TRBV21-1,NA,NA,TRBJ1-1,CASSKAKRTDGLWYRTEAFF,TGTGCCAGCAGCAAAGCGAAGAGGACAGACGGGCTCTGGTACAGAACTGAAGCTTTCTTT
TRBV7-9,NA,TRBD2,TRBJ2-5,CASNPLRRRGDQETQYF,TGTGCCAGCAACCCCCTCCGACGGCGGGGGGACCAAGAGACCCAGTACTTC
TRBV29-1,NA,TRBD1,TRBJ2-1,CSVRGQGGYEQFF,TGCAGCGTTCGGGGACAGGGGGGATATGAGCAGTTCTTC
TRBV5-8,NA,NA,TRBJ1-3,CASSHWDTLSGNTIYF,TGTGCCAGCAGCCATTGGGACACCCTCTCTGGAAACACCATATATTTT
TRBV2,NA,TRBD2,TRBJ2-1,CASSDQRLAGSRGEQFF,TGTGCCAGCAGTGACCAGAGACTAGCGGGGTCCCGGGGTGAGCAGTTCTTC
TRBV5-4,few,NA,TRBJ1-1,CASTWGGSSEAFF,TGTGCCAGCACCTGGGGGGGGAGTAGTGAAGCTTTCTTT
TRBV4-1,few,NA,TRBJ2-3,CASSQEGTGVGTDTQYF,TGCGCCAGCAGCCAAGAAGGAACGGGAGTGGGCACAGATACGCAGTATTTT
TRBV18,NA,NA,TRBJ1-2,CASSITQGDYGYTF,TGTGCCAGCTCAATAACACAGGGTGACTATGGCTACACCTTC
TRBV2,NA,TRBD1,TRBJ2-3,CAGQGVGRDTQYF,TGTGCCGGTCAGGGGGTGGGAAGAGATACGCAGTATTTT
TRBV5-1,NA,TRBD2,TRBJ2-7,CASSTGTSGVQSSYEQYF,TGCGCCAGCAGCACCGGGACTAGCGGGGTTCAAAGCTCCTACGAGCAGTACTTC
TRBV9,NA,TRBD2,TRBJ2-7,CASSAGTSGVYEQYF,TGTGCCAGCAGCGCAGGGACTAGCGGGGTCTACGAGCAGTACTTC
TRBV11-2,NA,NA,TRBJ1-4,CASSLIAATNEKLFF,TGTGCCAGCAGCTTAATAGCCGCAACTAATGAAAAACTGTTTTTT
TRBV6-6,NA,NA,TRBJ1-6,CASSYSLAGGSPLHF,TGTGCCAGCAGCTATTCACTGGCCGGGGGTTCACCCCTCCACTTT
TRBV7-6,few,NA,TRBJ1-6,CASSLYVNSPLHF,TGTGCCAGCAGCTTATATGTTAATTCACCCCTCCACTTT